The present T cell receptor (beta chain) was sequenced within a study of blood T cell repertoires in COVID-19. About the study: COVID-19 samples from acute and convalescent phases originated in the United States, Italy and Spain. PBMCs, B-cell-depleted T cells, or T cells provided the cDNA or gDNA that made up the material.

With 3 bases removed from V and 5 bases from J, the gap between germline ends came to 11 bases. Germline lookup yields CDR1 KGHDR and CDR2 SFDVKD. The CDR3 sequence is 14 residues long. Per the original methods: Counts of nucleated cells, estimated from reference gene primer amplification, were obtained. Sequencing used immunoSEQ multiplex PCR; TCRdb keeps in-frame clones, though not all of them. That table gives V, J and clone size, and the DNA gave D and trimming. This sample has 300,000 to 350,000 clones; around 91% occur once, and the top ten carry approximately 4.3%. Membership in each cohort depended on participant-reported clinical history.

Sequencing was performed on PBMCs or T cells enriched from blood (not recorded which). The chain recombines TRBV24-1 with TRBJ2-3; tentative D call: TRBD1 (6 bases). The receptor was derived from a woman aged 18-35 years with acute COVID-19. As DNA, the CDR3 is TGTGCCACCAGTGATCCAGGGGCGAAAGATACGCAGTATTTT. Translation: CATSDPGAKDTQYF.